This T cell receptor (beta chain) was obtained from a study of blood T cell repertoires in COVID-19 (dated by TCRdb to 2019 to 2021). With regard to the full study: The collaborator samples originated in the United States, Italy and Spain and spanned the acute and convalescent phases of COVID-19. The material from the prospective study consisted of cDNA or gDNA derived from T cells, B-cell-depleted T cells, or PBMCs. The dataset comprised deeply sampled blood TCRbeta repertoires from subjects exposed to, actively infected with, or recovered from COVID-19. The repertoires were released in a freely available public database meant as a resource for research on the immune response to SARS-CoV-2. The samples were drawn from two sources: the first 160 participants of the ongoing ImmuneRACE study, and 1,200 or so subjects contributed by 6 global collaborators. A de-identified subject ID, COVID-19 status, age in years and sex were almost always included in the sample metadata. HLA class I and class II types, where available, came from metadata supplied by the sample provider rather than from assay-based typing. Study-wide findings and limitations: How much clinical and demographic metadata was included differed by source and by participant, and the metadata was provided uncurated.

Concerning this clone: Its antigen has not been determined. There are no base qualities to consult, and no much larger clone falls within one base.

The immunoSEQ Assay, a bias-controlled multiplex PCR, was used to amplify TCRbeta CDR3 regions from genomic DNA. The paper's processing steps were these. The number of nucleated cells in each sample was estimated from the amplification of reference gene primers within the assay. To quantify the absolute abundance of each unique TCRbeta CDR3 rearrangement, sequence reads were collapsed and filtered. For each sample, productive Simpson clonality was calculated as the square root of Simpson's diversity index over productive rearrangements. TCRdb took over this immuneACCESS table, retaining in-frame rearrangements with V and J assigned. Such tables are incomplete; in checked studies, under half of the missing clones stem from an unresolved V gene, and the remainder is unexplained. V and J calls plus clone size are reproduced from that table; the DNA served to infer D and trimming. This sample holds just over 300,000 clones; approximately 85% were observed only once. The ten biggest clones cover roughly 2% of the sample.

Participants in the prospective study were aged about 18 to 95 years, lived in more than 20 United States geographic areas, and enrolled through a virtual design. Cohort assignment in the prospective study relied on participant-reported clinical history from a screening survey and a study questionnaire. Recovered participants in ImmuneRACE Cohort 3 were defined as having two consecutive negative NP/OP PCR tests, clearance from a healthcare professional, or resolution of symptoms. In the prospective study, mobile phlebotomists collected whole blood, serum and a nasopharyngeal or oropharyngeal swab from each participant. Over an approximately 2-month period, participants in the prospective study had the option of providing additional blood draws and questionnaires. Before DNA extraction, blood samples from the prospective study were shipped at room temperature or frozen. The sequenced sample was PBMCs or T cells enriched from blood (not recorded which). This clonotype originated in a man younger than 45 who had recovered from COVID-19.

In nucleotide form, the sequence is TGTGCCAGCAAGGGGGTAACCACCTACAATGAGCAGTTCTTC. Translated, this gives CASKGVTTYNEQFF. The V gene is TRBV25-1 and the J gene is TRBJ2-1; matching of 6 bases hints at TRBD1 as the D gene. CDR1 and CDR2, looked up from the germline V gene, are MGHDK and SYGVNS. The CDR3 goes from the cysteine to the phenylalanine over 14 residues. The sequence is cut down to CDR3 DNA, 42 bases in frame from base 1. Deletion took 7 bases off V and 2 bases off J, with a span of 12 bases between the germline ends.